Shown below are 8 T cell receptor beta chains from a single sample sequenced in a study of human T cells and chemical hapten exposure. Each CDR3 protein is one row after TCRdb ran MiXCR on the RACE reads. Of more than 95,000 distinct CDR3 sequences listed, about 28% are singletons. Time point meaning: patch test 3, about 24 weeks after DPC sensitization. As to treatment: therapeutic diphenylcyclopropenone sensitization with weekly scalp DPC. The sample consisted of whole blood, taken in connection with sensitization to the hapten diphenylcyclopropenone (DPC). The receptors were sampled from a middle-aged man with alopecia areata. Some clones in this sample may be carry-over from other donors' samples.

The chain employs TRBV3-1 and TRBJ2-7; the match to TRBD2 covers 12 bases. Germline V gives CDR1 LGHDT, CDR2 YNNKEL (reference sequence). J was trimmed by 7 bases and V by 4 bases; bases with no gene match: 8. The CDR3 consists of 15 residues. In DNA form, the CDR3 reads TGTGCCAGCAGCCCTAGCGGGAGGGTCCGAGGAGAGCAGTACTTC. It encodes CASSPSGRVRGEQYF.

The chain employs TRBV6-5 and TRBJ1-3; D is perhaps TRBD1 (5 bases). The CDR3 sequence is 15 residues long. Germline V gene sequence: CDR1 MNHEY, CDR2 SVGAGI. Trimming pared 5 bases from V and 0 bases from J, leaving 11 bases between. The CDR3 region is CASSRGVSSGNTIYF. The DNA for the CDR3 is TGTGCCAGCAGTCGAGGGGTCAGCTCTGGAAACACCATATATTTT.

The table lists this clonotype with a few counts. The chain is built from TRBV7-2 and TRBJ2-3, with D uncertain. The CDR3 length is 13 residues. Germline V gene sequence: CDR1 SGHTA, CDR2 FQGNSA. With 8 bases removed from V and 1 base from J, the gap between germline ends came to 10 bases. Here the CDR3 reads CASRYGGTDTQYF. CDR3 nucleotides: TGTGCCAGCCGGTATGGGGGCACAGATACGCAGTATTTT.

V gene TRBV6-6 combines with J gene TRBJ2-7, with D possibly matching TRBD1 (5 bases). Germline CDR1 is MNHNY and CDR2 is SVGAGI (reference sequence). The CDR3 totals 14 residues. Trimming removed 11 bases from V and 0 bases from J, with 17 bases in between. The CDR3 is CAHGSGLSSYEQYF. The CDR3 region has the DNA TGTGCCCATGGGTCAGGGCTTAGCTCCTACGAGCAGTACTTC.

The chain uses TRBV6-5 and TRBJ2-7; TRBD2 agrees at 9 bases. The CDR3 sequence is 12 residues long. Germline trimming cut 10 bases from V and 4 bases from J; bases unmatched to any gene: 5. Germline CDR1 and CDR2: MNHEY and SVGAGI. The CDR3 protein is CATNSGSYEQYF. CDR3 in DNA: TGTGCCACCAATAGCGGGAGTTACGAGCAGTACTTC.

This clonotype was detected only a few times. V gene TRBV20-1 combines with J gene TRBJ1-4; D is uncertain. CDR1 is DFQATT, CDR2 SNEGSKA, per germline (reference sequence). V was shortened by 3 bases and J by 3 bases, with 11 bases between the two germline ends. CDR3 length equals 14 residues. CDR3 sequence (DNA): TGCAGTGCTAGGGTTGAAGGGTCTAATGAAAAACTGTTTTTT. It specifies CSARVEGSNEKLFF.

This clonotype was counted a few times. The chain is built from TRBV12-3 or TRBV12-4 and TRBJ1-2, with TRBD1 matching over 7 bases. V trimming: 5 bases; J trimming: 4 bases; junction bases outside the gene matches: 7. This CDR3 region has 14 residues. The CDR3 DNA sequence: TGTGCCAGCAGTAACGGACAGGCGGTCTATGGCTACACCTTC. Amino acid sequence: CASSNGQAVYGYTF.

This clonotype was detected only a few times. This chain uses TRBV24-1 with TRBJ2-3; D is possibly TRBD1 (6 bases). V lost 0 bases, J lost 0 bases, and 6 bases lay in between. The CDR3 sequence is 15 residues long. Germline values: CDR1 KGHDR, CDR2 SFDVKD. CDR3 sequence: CATSDLGQSTDTQYF. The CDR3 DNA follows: TGTGCCACCAGTGATTTGGGACAGAGCACAGATACGCAGTATTTT.